Following are 26 T cell receptor beta chains from one sample sequenced in a study of human T cells and chemical hapten exposure. Within the library, unique molecular identifiers were attached to each individual cDNA molecule. Using its own MiXCR run on the reads, TCRdb lists one record per CDR3 protein. The sample records about 120,000 distinct CDR3 sequences, 8.5% to 9% being singletons. Whole blood, unfractionated, served as the material for total RNA extraction. Material for sequencing was whole blood. Source of these receptors: a human donor in good health. Some clones in this sample may be carry-over from other donors' samples.

This chain links TRBV12-3 or TRBV12-4 with TRBJ1-2, with D uncertain. This CDR3 is 13 amino acids long. V gave up 5 bases and J gave up 6 bases, with 13 bases separating them. The CDR3 region is CASSAPRTDGYTF. In DNA, the CDR3 is TGTGCCAGCAGTGCCCCTCGGACGGATGGCTACACCTTC.

This clonotype has just a few counts. The V gene is TRBV6-1, the J gene TRBJ2-3, with D possibly TRBD2 on 5 matching bases. Trimming took off 4 bases at V and 1 base at J, with 9 bases between the two ends. The CDR3 runs to 14 residues. CDR1 and CDR2 (germline): MNHNS, SASEGT. The CDR3 loop is CASSVDSGTDTQYF. CDR3 sequence (DNA): TGTGCCAGCAGTGTGGACTCTGGCACAGATACGCAGTATTTT.

This chain links TRBV10-1 with TRBJ2-7, with a possible D match to TRBD1 (6 bases). The germline V gene encodes CDR1 WNHNN and CDR2 SYGVQD (reference sequence). V lost 2 bases and J lost 3, with 11 bases in between. The CDR3 runs to 14 residues. The chain's CDR3 is CASSEGSTGYEQYF. The DNA for the CDR3 is TGCGCCAGCAGTGAGGGATCGACAGGCTACGAGCAGTACTTC.

In its sample, this clonotype was seen a few times. Written as DNA, the CDR3 is TGCAGCGTTGAAGTTCCGGGGCGGAGGGGCACTGAAGCTTTCTTT. Its translation: CSVEVPGRRGTEAFF. V and J are TRBV29-1 and TRBJ1-1, with D perhaps matching TRBD1 (5 bases). The CDR3 is 15 residues long. V lost 1 base, J lost 4 bases, and 16 bases lay in between. Germline V gene sequence: CDR1 SQVTM, CDR2 ANQGSEA. The full variable domain, rest sourced from reference TRBV29-1 and TRBJ1-1, is SAVISQKPSRDICQRGTSLTIQCQVDSQVTMMFWYRQQPGQSLTLIATANQGSEATYESGFVIDKFPISRPNLTFSTLTVSNMSPEDSSIYLCSVEVPGRRGTEAFFGQGTRLTVV.

In its sample, this clonotype was seen a few times. The chain joins TRBV7-9 to TRBJ1-5, with 7 nucleotides matching TRBD1. Germline values: CDR1 SEHNR, CDR2 FQNEAQ (reference sequence). This CDR3 comprises 14 residues. Losses at the gene ends were 2 bases for V and 6 bases for J; bases not matched to a gene: 4. CDR3 coding DNA: TGTGCCAGCAGCTTATCCCAGGGGGGTCAGCCCCAGCATTTT. It specifies CASSLSQGGQPQHF.

The rearrangement uses TRBV29-1 and TRBJ2-7; the match to TRBD2 covers 9 bases. Germline V lookup: CDR1 SQVTM, CDR2 ANQGSEA. The CDR3 runs to 13 residues. V dropped 6 bases and J dropped 0; count of bases not matched to a gene: 3. DNA of the CDR3: TGCAGCGTGCCGGGACTAGCCTCCTACGAGCAGTACTTC. Translating it yields CSVPGLASYEQYF.

The rearrangement joins TRBV18 to TRBJ2-5; tentatively, D is TRBD1 (6 bases). V was clipped by 3 bases and J by 2 bases, with 7 bases between them. This CDR3 spans 13 amino acids. The germline V gene has CDR1 KGHSH and CDR2 LQKENI. The chain's CDR3 is CASSPDRQETQYF. DNA for the CDR3: TGTGCCAGCTCACCTGACAGGCAAGAGACCCAGTACTTC. The full variable domain, with the rest looked up from reference TRBV18 and TRBJ2-5, is NAGVMQNPRHLVRRRGQEARLRCSPMKGHSHVYWYRQLPEEGLKFMVYLQKENIIDESGMPKERFSAEFPKEGPSILRIQQVVRGDSAAYFCASSPDRQETQYFGPGTRLLVL.

This clonotype was counted many times. V and J are TRBV24-1 and TRBJ1-1; D not certain. Germline lookup yields CDR1 KGHDR and CDR2 SFDVKD. The CDR3 has 13 residues. V was cut by 2 bases and J by 4 bases, with 7 bases left in between. The CDR3 DNA sequence: TGTGCCACCAGTGATTCGGACTCCACTGAAGCTTTCTTT. Translation: CATSDSDSTEAFF.

This sequence joins TRBV7-9 and TRBJ1-1; D gene unclear. This CDR3 is 14 amino acids long. The germline gives CDR1 SEHNR, CDR2 FQNEAQ (reference sequence). V lost 2 bases to trimming and J lost 5 bases, with 12 bases between them. This chain's CDR3 is CASSLRELTTEAFF. CDR3 DNA: TGTGCCAGCAGCTTACGGGAACTAACTACTGAAGCTTTCTTT.

This clonotype was seen more than once but under ten times. The chain combines TRBV5-4 with TRBJ1-4; no clear D. The CDR3 has 15 residues. Germline-derived CDR1 and CDR2 are SGHNT and YYREEE (reference sequence). Trimming shortened V by 4 bases and J by 6 bases, and 16 bases separated the two germline ends. CDR3 DNA sequence: TGTGCCAGCAGCCCCGGAGTAACAGAGGATGAAAAACTGTTTTTT. This gives the protein CASSPGVTEDEKLFF.

This rearrangement joins TRBV19 to TRBJ2-1; D may be TRBD2 (5 bases). CDR1 and CDR2 (germline): LNHDA, SQIVND (reference sequence). This CDR3 has 16 residues. V gave up 3 bases and J gave up 0 bases, with 12 bases separating them. Here the CDR3 DNA reads TGTGCCAGTAGTATGAGGTTTGGGAGCTCCTACAATGAGCAGTTCTTC. Protein product: CASSMRFGSSYNEQFF. The full variable domain, with the rest looked up from reference TRBV19 and TRBJ2-1, is DGGITQSPKYLFRKEGQNVTLSCEQNLNHDAMYWYRQDPGQGLRLIYYSQIVNDFQKGDIAEGYSVSREKKESFPLTVTSAQKNPTAFYLCASSMRFGSSYNEQFFGPGTRLTVL.

This clonotype has more than one count but fewer than ten. The chain employs TRBV10-3 and TRBJ2-6; D remains unclear. Trimming left V 3 bases short and J 1 base short, with 7 bases between. The CDR3 sequence is 15 residues long. Germline V CDR1 and CDR2: ENHRY, SYGVKD. CDR3 DNA: TGTGCCATCAGTGATGCGGTGTCTGGGGCCAACGTCCTGACTTTC. Its translation is CAISDAVSGANVLTF.

This clonotype came up a few times. CDR3 loop: CASSFFASSSYNEQFF. CDR3 coding DNA: TGTGCCAGCAGCTTTTTTGCGTCTAGCTCCTACAATGAGCAGTTCTTC. V gene TRBV5-6 combines with J gene TRBJ2-1; no clear D. The V end lost 2 bases, the J end lost 0 bases, and 12 bases lay between the germline ends. Germline V CDR1 and CDR2: SGHDT, YYEEEE. CDR3 size: 16 residues.

In this sample, this clonotype turned up a few times. The chain uses TRBV14 and TRBJ2-5, with a weak D call TRBD2 (5 bases). Trimming shortened V by 1 base and J by 3 bases, and 9 bases separated the two germline ends. The CDR3 has 14 residues. Per the germline V gene, CDR1 is SGHDN and CDR2 is FVKESK. The CDR3 DNA reads as TGTGCCAGCAGCCAAGTCGGGATAGAAGAGACCCAGTACTTC. Residues: CASSQVGIEETQYF.

There are many counts of this clonotype. V gene TRBV4-3 combines with J gene TRBJ1-1, with TRBD1 matching over 8 bases. V was clipped by 0 bases and J by 3 bases; unmatched bases: 6. The germline CDR1 and CDR2 sequences are LGHNA and YSLEER. The CDR3 length is 16 residues. In DNA, the CDR3 is TGCGCCAGCAGCCAAGACCACAGGGGGTCGGACACTGAAGCTTTCTTT. It specifies CASSQDHRGSDTEAFF.

In this sample, this clonotype turned up many times. The chain employs TRBV29-1 and TRBJ1-3; D is unclear. The V gene lost 4 bases and the J gene lost 0 bases, with 13 bases spanning the gap. CDR1 and CDR2 (germline): SQVTM, ANQGSEA. This CDR3 is built from 15 residues. CDR3 residues: CSVGEEAYSGNTIYF. The CDR3 DNA sequence: TGCAGCGTTGGGGAGGAAGCATACTCTGGAAACACCATATATTTT.

This clonotype has at least ten counts. This chain connects TRBV27 to TRBJ1-1; 7 bases map to TRBD1. This CDR3 has 15 amino acids. Unmatched junction bases numbered 7, after V lost 5 bases and J lost 1 base. From germline, CDR1 is MNHEY and CDR2 SMNVEV (reference sequence). The DNA for the CDR3 is TGTGCCAGCAGTCTGACAGGGTCCGAGAACACTGAAGCTTTCTTT. It encodes CASSLTGSENTEAFF.

The chain couples TRBV6-5 to TRBJ2-7, with no clear D. The length of the CDR3 is 15 residues. The germline gives CDR1 MNHEY, CDR2 SVGAGI. Between the trimmed V and J ends, which lost 4 bases and 0 bases, there was a span of 13 bases. This chain's CDR3 is CASSLGPVSSYEQYF. In nucleotides, the CDR3 is TGTGCCAGCAGTTTAGGGCCCGTAAGCTCCTACGAGCAGTACTTC.

This clonotype turned up a few times. The genes are TRBV7-6 and TRBJ2-7; 9 bases are shared with TRBD1. Germline assignment: CDR1 SGHVS and CDR2 FNYEAQ. The length of the CDR3 is 16 residues. V lost 0 bases, J lost 3 bases, and 6 bases stayed unmatched. CDR3 nucleotide sequence: TGTGCCAGCAGCTTAGCATCCGGGACAGGGAACTACGAGCAGTACTTC. Amino acids: CASSLASGTGNYEQYF.

This clonotype was picked up many times. The chain recombines TRBV2 with TRBJ1-2; 8 nucleotides match TRBD1. CDR1 and CDR2 from the germline V gene are SNHLY and FYNNEI. CDR3 length equals 13 residues. V lost 3 bases to trimming and J lost 4 bases; unmatched junction nucleotides: 1. The CDR3 reads CASSEDRAYGYTF. The CDR3 DNA reads as TGTGCCAGCAGTGAGGACAGGGCCTATGGCTACACCTTC.

This clonotype was detected a few times. The chain uses TRBV20-1 and TRBJ2-7; possibly TRBD2 for D (5 bases). This CDR3 region has 12 residues. The germline CDR1 and CDR2 sequences are DFQATT and SNEGSKA (reference sequence). V shed 5 bases and J shed 3 bases, with 11 bases lying between them. The CDR3 DNA reads as TGCAGTGCTTGGACTCTTAACTACGAGCAGTACTTC. Its translation: CSAWTLNYEQYF.

Ten or more counts support this clonotype. The V gene is TRBV5-1, the J gene TRBJ2-4; maybe TRBD2 (6 bases). This CDR3 is built from 16 residues. V lost 3 bases, J lost 6 bases, and 19 bases lay in between. CDR1 and CDR2 (germline): SGHRS, YFSETQ. DNA for the CDR3: TGCGCCAGCAGCTGGCGGGACGCACCAAGTGGAAACATTCAGTACTTC. As protein: CASSWRDAPSGNIQYF.

This clonotype was seen a handful of times. The V and J genes are TRBV12-3 or TRBV12-4 and TRBJ2-2; D gene ambiguous. The CDR3 consists of 13 residues. The ends were cut back, 6 bases at V and 4 bases at J, with 9 bases in the middle. CDR3 region: CASSRIGTGELFF. The CDR3 bases are TGTGCCAGCAGCCGCATCGGCACCGGGGAGCTGTTTTTT.

This clonotype was seen many times. The J gene is TRBJ1-2, the V gene TRBV6-2 or TRBV6-3; D unclear. In germline, CDR1 is MNHEY, CDR2 SVGEGT. The CDR3 is 12 amino acids. Trimming shortened V by 5 bases and J by 8 bases, and 12 bases separated the two germline ends. In DNA, the CDR3 is TGTGCCAGCAGTCGTGGAGCTAGCGGCTACACCTTC. Translation gives CASSRGASGYTF.

The rearrangement links TRBV27 to TRBJ2-2; D is unresolved. Germline values: CDR1 MNHEY, CDR2 SMNVEV (reference sequence). CDR3 length equals 13 residues. The V end lost 5 bases, the J end lost 4 bases, and 8 bases lay between the germline ends. Here the CDR3 reads CASSPELTGELFF. DNA of the CDR3: TGTGCCAGCAGTCCGGAACTCACCGGGGAGCTGTTTTTT.

The table lists this clonotype with many counts. The V call is TRBV19, the J call TRBJ2-1; a possible D gene is TRBD1 (5 bases). The CDR3 runs 15 residues. The ends were cut back, 5 bases at V and 1 base at J, with 12 bases in the middle. From germline, CDR1 is LNHDA and CDR2 SQIVND (reference sequence). CDR3: CASSPRVRSYNEQFF. CDR3 nucleotide sequence: TGTGCCAGTAGTCCCAGGGTAAGGTCCTACAATGAGCAGTTCTTC.